This TCR beta chain stems from a study of PD-1 blockade in classical Hodgkin lymphoma. Study details: Every 2 weeks, patients got 3 mg/kg intravenous nivolumab. Study outcomes and limitations: Complete responders had baseline diversity similar to newly diagnosed patients. By C4D1, CD4+ diversity increased significantly, especially in complete responders. As was reported, newly diagnosed patients showed lower baseline TCR diversity than healthy donors did.

On this clone itself: Its target is unknown.

Germline V lookup: CDR1 SGDLS, CDR2 YYNGEE. This CDR3 has 15 residues. The V gene end was trimmed by 3 bases and the J gene end by 3 bases; junction bases not matched to a gene: 6. Method: immunoSEQ multiplex PCR; TCRdb's copy keeps in-frame clones and lacks some. This sample yields 57,000 or so clones, of which about 91% are seen a single time; roughly an eighth belongs to the top ten. Patients all relapsed after autologous stem cell transplantation, and there was variation in brentuximab vedotin exposure. The J gene is TRBJ1-5, the V gene TRBV9; 7 nucleotides align to TRBD1. The sequencing here drew on peripheral blood mononuclear cells (PBMCs), taken at baseline. The origin of this receptor is a human donor with classical Hodgkin lymphoma. CDR3 bases: TGTGCCAGCAGCGAGGGGACAGCTTCCAATCAGCCCCAGCATTTT. Its translation is CASSEGTASNQPQHF.